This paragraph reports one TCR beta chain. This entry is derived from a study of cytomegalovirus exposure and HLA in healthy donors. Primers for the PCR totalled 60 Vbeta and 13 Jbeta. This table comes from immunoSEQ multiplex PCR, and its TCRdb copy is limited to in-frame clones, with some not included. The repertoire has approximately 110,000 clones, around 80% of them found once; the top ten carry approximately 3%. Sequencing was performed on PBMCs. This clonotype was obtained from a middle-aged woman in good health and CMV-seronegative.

In DNA form, the CDR3 reads TGTGCCAGCAGTTACTCCTTCAGGGGGCGAGATCAGCCCCAGCATTTT. Encoded protein: CASSYSFRGRDQPQHF. The gene calls are TRBV6-5 and TRBJ1-5; 8 positions agree with TRBD1. V lost 0 bases and J lost 5; bases outside the gene matches: 6. This CDR3 contains 16 residues. Germline CDR1 is MNHEY and CDR2 is SVGAGI.